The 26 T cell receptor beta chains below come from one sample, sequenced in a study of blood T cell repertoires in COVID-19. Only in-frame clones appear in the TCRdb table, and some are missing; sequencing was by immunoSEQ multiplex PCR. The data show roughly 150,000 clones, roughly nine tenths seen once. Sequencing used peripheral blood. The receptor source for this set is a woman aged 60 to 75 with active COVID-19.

CDR3 region: CASSLRDRGYEQYF. Written as DNA, the CDR3 is TGTGCCAGCAGCCTCCGGGACAGGGGCTACGAGCAGTACTTC. V is TRBV3-1 (or the pseudogene TRBV3-2) and J is TRBJ2-7; 10 bases align to TRBD1. This CDR3 comprises 14 residues. Germline lookup yields CDR1 LGHDT and CDR2 YNNKEL (reference sequence). The J segment lost 3 bases and the V segment lost 4 bases, leaving 3 bases of the junction unmatched.

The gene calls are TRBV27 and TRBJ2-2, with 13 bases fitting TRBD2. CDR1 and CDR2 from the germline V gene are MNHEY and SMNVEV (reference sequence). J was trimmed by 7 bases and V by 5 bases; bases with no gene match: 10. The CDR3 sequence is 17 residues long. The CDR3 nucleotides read TGTGCCAGCAGTAAGGGGACTAGCGGGATCTCTATCGGGGAGCTGTTTTTT. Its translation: CASSKGTSGISIGELFF.

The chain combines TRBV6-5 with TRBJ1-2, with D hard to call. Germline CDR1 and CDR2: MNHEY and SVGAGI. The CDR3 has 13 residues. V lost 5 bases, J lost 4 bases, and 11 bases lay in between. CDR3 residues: CASSTLQFYGYTF. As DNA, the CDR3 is TGTGCCAGCAGTACCCTACAGTTCTATGGCTACACCTTC.

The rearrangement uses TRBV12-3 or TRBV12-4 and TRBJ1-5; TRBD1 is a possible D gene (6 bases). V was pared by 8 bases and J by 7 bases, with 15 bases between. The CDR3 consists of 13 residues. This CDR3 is CASVGTIQQPQHF. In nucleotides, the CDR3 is TGTGCCAGCGTTGGGACAATCCAGCAGCCCCAGCATTTT.

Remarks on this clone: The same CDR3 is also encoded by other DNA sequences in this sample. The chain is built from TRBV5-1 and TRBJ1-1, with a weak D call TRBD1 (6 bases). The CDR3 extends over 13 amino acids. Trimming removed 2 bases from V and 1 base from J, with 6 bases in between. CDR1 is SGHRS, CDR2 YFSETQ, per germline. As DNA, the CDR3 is TGCGCCAGCAGCTTCAGGGGGAACACTGAAGCTTTCTTT. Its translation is CASSFRGNTEAFF.

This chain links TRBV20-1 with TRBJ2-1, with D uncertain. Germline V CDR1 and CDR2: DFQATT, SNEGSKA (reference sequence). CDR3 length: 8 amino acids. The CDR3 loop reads CSPSEQFF. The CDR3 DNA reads TGCAGCCCTTCCGAGCAGTTCTTC.

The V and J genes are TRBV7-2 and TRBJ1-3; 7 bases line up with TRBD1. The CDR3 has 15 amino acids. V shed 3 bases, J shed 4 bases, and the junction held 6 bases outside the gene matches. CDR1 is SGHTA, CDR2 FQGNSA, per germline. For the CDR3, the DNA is TGTGCCAGCAGCTTTGACAGGGCTCGGGGAAACACCATATATTTT. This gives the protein CASSFDRARGNTIYF.

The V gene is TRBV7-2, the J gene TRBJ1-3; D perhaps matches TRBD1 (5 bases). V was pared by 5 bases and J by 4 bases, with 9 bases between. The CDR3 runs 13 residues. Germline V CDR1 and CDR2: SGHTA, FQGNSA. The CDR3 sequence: CASSRGTGNTIYF. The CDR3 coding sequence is TGTGCCAGCAGCAGGGGAACGGGAAACACCATATATTTT.

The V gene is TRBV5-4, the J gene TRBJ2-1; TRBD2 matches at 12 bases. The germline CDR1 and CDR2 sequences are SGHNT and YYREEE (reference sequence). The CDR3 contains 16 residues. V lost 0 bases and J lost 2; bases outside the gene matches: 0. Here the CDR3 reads CASSLGLAGAYNEQFF. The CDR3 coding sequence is TGTGCCAGCAGCTTGGGACTAGCGGGAGCCTACAATGAGCAGTTCTTC.

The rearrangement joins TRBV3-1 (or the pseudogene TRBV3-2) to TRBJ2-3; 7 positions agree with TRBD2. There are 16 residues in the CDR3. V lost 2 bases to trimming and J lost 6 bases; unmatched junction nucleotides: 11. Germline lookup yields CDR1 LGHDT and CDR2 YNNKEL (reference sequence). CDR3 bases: TGTGCCAGCAGCCAACCGGGACTAAATTTGGGCGATACGCAGTATTTT. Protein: CASSQPGLNLGDTQYF.

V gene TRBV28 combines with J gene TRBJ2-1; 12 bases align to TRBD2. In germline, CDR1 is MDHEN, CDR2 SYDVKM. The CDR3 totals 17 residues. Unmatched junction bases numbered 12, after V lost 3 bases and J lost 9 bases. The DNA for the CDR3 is TGTGCCAGCAGTTTCCGTGGACTAGCGGGATATCGCGGTGAGCAGTTCTTC. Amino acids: CASSFRGLAGYRGEQFF.

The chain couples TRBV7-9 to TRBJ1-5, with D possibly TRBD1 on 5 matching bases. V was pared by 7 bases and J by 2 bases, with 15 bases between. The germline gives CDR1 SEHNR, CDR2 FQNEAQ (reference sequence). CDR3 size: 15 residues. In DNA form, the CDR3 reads TGTGCCAGCATCCAATTTTGGGGGGGCAATCAGCCCCAGCATTTT. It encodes CASIQFWGGNQPQHF.

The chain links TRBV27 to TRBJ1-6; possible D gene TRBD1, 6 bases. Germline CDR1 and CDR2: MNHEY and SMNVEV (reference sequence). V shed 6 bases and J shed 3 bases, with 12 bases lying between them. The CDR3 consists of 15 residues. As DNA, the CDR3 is TGTGCCAGCAGCTTGGGCAGGGGCTATAATTCACCCCTCCACTTT. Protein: CASSLGRGYNSPLHF.

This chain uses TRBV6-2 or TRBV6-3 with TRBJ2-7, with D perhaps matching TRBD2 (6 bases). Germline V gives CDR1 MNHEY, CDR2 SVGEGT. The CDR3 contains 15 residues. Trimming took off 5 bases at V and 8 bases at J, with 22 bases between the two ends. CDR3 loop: CASSAMQGRTTKQYF. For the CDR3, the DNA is TGTGCCAGCAGTGCCATGCAGGGACGGACTACGAAGCAGTACTTC.

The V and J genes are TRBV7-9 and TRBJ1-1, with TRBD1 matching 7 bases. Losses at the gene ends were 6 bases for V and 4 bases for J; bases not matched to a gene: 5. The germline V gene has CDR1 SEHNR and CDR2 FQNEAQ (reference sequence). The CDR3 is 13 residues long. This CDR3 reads CASRLQGPTEAFF. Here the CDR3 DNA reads TGTGCCAGCAGATTACAGGGGCCCACTGAAGCTTTCTTT. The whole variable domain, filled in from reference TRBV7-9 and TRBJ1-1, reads DTGVSQNPRHKITKRGQNVTFRCDPISEHNRLYWYRQTLGQGPEFLTYFQNEAQLEKSRLLSDRFSAERPKGSFSTLEIQRTEQGDSAMYLCASRLQGPTEAFFGQGTRLTVV.

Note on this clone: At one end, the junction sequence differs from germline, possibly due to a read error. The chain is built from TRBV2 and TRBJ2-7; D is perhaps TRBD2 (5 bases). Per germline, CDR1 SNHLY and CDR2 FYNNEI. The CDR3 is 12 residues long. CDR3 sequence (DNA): TGTGCCAGCAGTGAAGGAGGAGCGGCGAGGGCTTTC. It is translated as CASSEGGAARAF.

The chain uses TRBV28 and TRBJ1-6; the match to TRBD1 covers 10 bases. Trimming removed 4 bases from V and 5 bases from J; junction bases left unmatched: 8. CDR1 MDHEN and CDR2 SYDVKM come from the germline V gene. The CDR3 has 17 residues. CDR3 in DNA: TGTGCCAGCAGTTCGCCGGGGACAGGGGCCGATAATTCACCCCTCCACTTT. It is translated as CASSSPGTGADNSPLHF.

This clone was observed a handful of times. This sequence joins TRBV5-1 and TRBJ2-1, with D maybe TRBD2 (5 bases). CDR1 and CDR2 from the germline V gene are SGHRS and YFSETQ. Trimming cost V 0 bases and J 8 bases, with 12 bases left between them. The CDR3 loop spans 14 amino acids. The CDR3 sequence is CASSLVGPEDEQFF. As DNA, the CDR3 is TGCGCCAGCAGCTTGGTTGGGCCGGAGGATGAGCAGTTCTTC.

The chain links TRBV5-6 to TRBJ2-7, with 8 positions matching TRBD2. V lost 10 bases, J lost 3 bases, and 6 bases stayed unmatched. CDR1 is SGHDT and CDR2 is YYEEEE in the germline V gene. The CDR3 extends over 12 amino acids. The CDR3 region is CACGLAGYEQYF. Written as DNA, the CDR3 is TGTGCCTGCGGGCTAGCGGGCTACGAGCAGTACTTC.

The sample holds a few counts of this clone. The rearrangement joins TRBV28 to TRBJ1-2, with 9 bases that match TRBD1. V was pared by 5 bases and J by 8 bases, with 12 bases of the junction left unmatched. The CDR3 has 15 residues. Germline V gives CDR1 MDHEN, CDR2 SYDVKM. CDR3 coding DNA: TGTGCCAGCAGTCCCTGGACAGGGGCAGGAGGAGGCTACACCTTC. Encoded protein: CASSPWTGAGGGYTF.

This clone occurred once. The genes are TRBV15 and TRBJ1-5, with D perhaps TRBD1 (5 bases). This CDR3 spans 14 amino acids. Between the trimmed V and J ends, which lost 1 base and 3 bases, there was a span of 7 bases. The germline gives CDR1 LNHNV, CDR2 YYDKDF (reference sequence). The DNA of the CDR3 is TGTGCCACCAGCAGAGGGGGGGTCAATCAGCCCCAGCATTTT. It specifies CATSRGGVNQPQHF.

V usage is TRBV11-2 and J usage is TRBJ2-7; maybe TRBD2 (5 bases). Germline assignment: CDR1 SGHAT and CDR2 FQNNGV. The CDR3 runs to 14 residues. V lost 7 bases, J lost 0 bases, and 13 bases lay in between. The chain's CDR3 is CASTRRGSSYEQYF. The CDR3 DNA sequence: TGTGCCAGCACCCGCCGGGGAAGCTCCTACGAGCAGTACTTC.

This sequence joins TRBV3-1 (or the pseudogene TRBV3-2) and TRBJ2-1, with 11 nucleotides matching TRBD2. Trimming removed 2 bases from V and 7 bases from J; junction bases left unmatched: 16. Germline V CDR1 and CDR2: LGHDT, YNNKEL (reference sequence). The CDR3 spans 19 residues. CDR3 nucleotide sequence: TGTGCCAGCAGCCAAACTGACGTAGCGGGAGGGACCGTGTGGAATGAGCAGTTCTTC. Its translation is CASSQTDVAGGTVWNEQFF.

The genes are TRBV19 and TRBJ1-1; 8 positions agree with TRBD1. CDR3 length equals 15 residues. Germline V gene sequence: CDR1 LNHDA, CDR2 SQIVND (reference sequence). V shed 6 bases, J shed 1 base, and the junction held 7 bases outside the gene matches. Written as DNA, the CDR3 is TGTGCCAGTAGATTCTCCGGGACAGGGAACACTGAAGCTTTCTTT. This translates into CASRFSGTGNTEAFF. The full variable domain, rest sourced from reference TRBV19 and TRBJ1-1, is DGGITQSPKYLFRKEGQNVTLSCEQNLNHDAMYWYRQDPGQGLRLIYYSQIVNDFQKGDIAEGYSVSREKKESFPLTVTSAQKNPTAFYLCASRFSGTGNTEAFFGQGTRLTVV.

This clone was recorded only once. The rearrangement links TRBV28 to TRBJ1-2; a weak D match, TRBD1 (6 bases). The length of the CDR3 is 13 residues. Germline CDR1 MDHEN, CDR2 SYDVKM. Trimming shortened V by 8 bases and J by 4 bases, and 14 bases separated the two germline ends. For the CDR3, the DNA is TGTGCCAGCGTAGGTGGGGGCGGCTATGGCTACACCTTC. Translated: CASVGGGGYGYTF.

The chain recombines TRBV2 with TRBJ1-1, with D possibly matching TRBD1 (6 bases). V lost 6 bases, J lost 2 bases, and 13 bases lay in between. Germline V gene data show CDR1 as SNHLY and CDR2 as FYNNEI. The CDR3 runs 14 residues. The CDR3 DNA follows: TGTGCCAGCAGGGAGGACAGAGTAAACACTGAAGCTTTCTTT. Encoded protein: CASREDRVNTEAFF.